This TCR beta chain was profiled in a study of cytomegalovirus exposure and HLA in healthy donors. Study results and limitations: Within the data, a cluster of highly shared sequence variants was likely a sequencing artifact.

The PCR had 60 Vbeta and 13 Jbeta primers. Sequenced by immunoSEQ multiplex PCR; TCRdb stores in-frame clones only, minus some. This sample has 150,000 to 200,000 clones, with 75% to 80% found just once. This clone was seen once. Its matching antigen is unknown. Trimming at V came to 0 bases and at J to 6 bases, leaving 7 bases not matched to a gene. The CDR3 has 16 amino acids. The germline gives CDR1 SGHVS, CDR2 FNYEAQ. The TCR was taken from a man aged 35-49 years in good health and CMV-seropositive. The sequencing sample was made of PBMCs. The chain is built from TRBV7-6 and TRBJ2-2; 7 positions agree with TRBD2. CDR3 region: CASSLALTGGAGELFF. DNA of the CDR3: TGTGCCAGCAGCTTAGCGCTCACGGGAGGTGCCGGGGAGCTGTTTTTT.